Here is one TCR beta chain with its context. The sample comes from a study of CD8+ T cells in alopecia areata. Sequencing relied on a cDNA template that was reverse transcribed from extracted RNA. The assay was immunoSEQ multiplex PCR, and TCRdb's table has in-frame clones only and misses some. This table has some 150,000 clones, around 55% appearing once. The material was CD8+ T cells sorted from blood, obtained at week 0. This receptor was obtained from a human donor with alopecia areata.

CDR3 in amino acids: CASSLGLGLARAQDTQYF. CDR3 sequence (DNA): TGTGCCAGCAGCTTAGGCCTGGGACTAGCCCGAGCACAAGATACGCAGTATTTT. The chain links TRBV11-2 to TRBJ2-3; 9 bases are shared with TRBD2. There are 18 residues in the CDR3. Germline trimming cut 1 base from V and 5 bases from J; bases unmatched to any gene: 13. In germline, CDR1 is SGHAT, CDR2 FQNNGV.